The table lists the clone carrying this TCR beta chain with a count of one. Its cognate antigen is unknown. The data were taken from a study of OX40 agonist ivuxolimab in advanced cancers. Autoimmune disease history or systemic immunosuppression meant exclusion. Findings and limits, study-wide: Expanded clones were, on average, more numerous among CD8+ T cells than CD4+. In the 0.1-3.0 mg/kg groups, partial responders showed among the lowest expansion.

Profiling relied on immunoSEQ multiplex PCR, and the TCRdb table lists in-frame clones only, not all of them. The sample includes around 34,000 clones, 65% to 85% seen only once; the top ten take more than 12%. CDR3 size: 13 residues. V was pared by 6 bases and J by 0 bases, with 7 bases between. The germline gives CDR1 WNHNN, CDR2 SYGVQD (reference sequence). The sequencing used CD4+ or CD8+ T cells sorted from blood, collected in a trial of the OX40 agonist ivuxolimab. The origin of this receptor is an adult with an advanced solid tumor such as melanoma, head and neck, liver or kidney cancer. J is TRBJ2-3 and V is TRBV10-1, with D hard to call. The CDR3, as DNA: TGCGCCAGCAGCCAAGGTAGCACAGATACGCAGTATTTT. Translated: CASSQGSTDTQYF.